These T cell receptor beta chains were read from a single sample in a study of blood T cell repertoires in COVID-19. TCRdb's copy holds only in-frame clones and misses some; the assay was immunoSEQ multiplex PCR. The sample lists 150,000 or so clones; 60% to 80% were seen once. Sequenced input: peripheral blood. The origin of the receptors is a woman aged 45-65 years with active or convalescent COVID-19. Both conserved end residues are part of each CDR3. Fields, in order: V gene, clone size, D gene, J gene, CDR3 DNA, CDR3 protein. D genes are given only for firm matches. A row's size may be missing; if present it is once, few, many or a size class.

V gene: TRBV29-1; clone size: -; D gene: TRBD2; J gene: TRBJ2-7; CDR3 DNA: TGCAGCGTCGAGCCCGGGACTAGCGGGAAGGGCGAGCAGTACTTC; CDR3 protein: CSVEPGTSGKGEQYF
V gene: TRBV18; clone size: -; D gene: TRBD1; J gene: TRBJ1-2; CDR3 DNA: TGTGCCAGCTCCCAACAAATAGGACAGGGGGCCAGTGGCTACACCTTC; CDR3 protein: CASSQQIGQGASGYTF
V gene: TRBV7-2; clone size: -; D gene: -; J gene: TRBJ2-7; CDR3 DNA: TGTGCCAGCAGCTTTTCCCGGGACACCCACGAGCAGTACTTC; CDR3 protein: CASSFSRDTHEQYF
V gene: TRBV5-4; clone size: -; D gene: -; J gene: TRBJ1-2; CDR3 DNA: TGTGCCAGCACTACGAAAGTGGACTATGGCTACACCTTC; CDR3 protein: CASTTKVDYGYTF
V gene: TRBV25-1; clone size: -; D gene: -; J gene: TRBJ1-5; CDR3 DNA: TGTGCCAGCAGTTTTATTCAGCCCCAGCATTTT; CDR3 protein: CASSFIQPQHF
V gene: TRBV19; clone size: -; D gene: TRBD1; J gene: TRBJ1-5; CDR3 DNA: TGTGCCAGTAGTATCCCGGACAGGGGGCTCAATCAGCCCCAGCATTTT; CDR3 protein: CASSIPDRGLNQPQHF
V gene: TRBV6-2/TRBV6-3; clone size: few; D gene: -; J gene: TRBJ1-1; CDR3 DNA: TGTGCCAGCAGTTACTCGGGCGTGTTGAACACTGAAGCTTTCTTT; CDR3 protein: CASSYSGVLNTEAFF
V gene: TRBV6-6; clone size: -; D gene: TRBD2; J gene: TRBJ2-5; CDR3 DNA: TGTGCCAGCAGTGGGGCTAGCGGCATCCAAGAGACCCAGTACTTC; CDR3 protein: CASSGASGIQETQYF
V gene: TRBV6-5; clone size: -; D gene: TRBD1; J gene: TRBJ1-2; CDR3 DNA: TGTGCCAGCAGTTCGACCCGGACAGGCTATGGCTACACCTTC; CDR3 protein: CASSSTRTGYGYTF
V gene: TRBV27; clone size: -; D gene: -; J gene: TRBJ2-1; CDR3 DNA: TGTGCCAGCAGTTTAGACTTGGCGGCGTCCTACAATGAGCAGTTCTTC; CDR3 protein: CASSLDLAASYNEQFF
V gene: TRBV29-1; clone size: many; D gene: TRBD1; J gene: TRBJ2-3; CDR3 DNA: TGCAGCACCGGGACAGGGAAGTCAGATACGCAGTATTTT; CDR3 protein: CSTGTGKSDTQYF
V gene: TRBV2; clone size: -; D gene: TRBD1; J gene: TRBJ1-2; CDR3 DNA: TGTGCCGGGAGGGACAGGGTGATCTATGGCTACACCTTC; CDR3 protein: CAGRDRVIYGYTF
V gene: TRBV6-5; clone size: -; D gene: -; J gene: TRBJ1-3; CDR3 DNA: TGTGCCAGCACCCCGGCGGGAGGCTCTGGAAACACCATATATTTT; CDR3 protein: CASTPAGGSGNTIYF
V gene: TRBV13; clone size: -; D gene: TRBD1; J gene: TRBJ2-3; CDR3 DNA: TGTGCCAGCAGGGCCTCCGGACAGGGGGTAGATACGCAGTATTTT; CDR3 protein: CASRASGQGVDTQYF
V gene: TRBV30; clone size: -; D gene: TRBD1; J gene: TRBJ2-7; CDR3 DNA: TGTGCCTGGAGTCCGGGACAGGGCTCTTACGAGCAGTACTTC; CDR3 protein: CAWSPGQGSYEQYF
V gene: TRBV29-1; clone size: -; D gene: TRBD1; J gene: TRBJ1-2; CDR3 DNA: TGCAGCGTGCGCCCAACGACAGGGGACTATGGCTACACCTTC; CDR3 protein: CSVRPTTGDYGYTF
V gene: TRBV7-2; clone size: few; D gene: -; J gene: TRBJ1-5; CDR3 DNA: TGTGCCAGCAGCCCCATCTTGGGGGGAGATCAGCCCCAGCATTTT; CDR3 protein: CASSPILGGDQPQHF
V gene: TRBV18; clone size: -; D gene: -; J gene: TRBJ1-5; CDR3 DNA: TGTGCCAGCTCACCAGACAGCCCGGGTCAGCCCCAGCATTTT; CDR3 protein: CASSPDSPGQPQHF
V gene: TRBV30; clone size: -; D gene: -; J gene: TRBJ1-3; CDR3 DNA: TGTGCCTGGAAGACGGACAACTCTGGAAACACCATATATTTT; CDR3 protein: CAWKTDNSGNTIYF
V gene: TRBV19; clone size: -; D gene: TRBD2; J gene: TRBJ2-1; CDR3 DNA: TGTGCCAGTGCGGATGGGACTAGCGGGAAATGGTCCTACAATGAGCAGTTCTTC; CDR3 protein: CASADGTSGKWSYNEQFF
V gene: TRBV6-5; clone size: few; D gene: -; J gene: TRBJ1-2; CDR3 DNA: TGTGCCAGCAGGGGGGAAGGCAGGGGTGCGGGCTACACCTTC; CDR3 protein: CASRGEGRGAGYTF
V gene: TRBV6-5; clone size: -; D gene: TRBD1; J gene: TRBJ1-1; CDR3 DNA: TGTGCCAGTCTCACTCGGACAGGGGACACTGAAGCTTTCTTT; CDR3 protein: CASLTRTGDTEAFF
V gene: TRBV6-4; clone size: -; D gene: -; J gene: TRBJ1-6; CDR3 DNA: TGTGCCAGCAGTGAAGGGGGTTCCCATAATTCACCCCTCCACTTT; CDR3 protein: CASSEGGSHNSPLHF
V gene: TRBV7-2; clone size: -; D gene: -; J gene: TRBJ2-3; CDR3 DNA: TGTGCCAGCAGCCCCCGTCGATACACGACTGATACGCAGTATTTT; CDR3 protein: CASSPRRYTTDTQYF
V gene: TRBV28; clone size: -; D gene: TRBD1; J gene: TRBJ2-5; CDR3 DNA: TGTGCCAGCAAGGGGCAGGGGGCTTTGCAGACCCAGTACTTC; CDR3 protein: CASKGQGALQTQYF
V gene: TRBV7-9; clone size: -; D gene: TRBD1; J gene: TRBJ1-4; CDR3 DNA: TGTGCCAGCAGCTTAGGGGCAGGGACAGAGGCTAATGAAAAACTGTTTTTT; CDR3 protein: CASSLGAGTEANEKLFF
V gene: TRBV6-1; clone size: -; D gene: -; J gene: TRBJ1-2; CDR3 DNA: TGTGCCAGCAGTGAATCCGGGTTGTTCCTTTATGGCTACACCTTC; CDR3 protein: CASSESGLFLYGYTF
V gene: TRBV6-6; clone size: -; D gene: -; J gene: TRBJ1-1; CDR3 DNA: TGTGCCAGCAGTCCGGACAGAAGACCCATGGGTCGCACTGAAGCTTTCTTT; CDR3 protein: CASSPDRRPMGRTEAFF
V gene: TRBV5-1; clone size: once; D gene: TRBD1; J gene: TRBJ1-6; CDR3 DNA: TGCGCCAGCAGCCGGACAGGGAATAATTCACCCCTCCACTTT; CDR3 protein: CASSRTGNNSPLHF
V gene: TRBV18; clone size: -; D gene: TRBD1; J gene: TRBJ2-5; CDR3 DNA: TGTGCCAGCTCACCACCGGGAACAGGGGGTGCGGAGACCCAGTACTTC; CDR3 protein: CASSPPGTGGAETQYF
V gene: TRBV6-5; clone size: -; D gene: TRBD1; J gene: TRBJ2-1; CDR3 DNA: TGTGCCAGCAGTTACGGACAGGGCTCCTACAATGAGCAGTTCTTC; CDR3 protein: CASSYGQGSYNEQFF
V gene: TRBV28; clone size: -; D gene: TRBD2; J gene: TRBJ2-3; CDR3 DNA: TGTGCCAGCAGTTTAGCGCGGGGGGCCACAGATACGCAGTATTTT; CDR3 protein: CASSLARGATDTQYF
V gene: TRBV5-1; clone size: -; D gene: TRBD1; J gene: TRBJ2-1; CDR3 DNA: TGCGCCAGCAGCTTAACAGGGGATTATTACAATGAGCAGTTCTTC; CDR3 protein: CASSLTGDYYNEQFF
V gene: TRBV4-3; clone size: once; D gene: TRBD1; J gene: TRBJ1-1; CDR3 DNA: TGCGCCAGCAGCCAACAGGACAGGGCCCAGTCGGAGACTGAAGCTTTCTTT; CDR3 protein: CASSQQDRAQSETEAFF
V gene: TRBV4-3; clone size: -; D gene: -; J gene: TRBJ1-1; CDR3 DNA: TGCGCCAGCAGCCAAGGAGGGGGTTCATTTGAAGCTTTCTTT; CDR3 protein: CASSQGGGSFEAFF
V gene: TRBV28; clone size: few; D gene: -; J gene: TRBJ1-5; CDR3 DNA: TGTGCCAGCAGTTCGGCGGGGGGCAGAGGGGTGGCCCAGCATTTT; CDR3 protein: CASSSAGGRGVAQHF
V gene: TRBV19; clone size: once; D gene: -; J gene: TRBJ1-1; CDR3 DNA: TGTGCCAGTAGTCCGACGACAGACTACACTGAAGCTTTCTTT; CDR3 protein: CASSPTTDYTEAFF
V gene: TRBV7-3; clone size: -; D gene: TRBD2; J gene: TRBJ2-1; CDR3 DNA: TGTGCCAGCAGCTTAAACCAGCGGGAGGGCTATAGCTCCTACAATGAGCAGTTCTTC; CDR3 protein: CASSLNQREGYSSYNEQFF
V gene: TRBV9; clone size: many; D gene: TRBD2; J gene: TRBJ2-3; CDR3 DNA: TGTGCCAGCAGCGTAGGACTAGCGGGGAACACAGATACGCAGTATTTT; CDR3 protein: CASSVGLAGNTDTQYF
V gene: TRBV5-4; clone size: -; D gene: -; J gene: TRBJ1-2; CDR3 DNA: TGTGCCAGCACCCCCTACGGGGGGGGTCGTGACTATGGCTACACCTTC; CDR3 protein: CASTPYGGGRDYGYTF
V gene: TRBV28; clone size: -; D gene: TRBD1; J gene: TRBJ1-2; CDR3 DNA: TGTGCCAGCAGGTCACAGGGGGCGTCTACTTCTGGCTACACCTTC; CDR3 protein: CASRSQGASTSGYTF
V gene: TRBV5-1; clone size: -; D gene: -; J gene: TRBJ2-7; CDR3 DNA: TGCGCCAGCAGCTCAGGGGATAACTCCTACGAGCAGTACTTC; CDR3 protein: CASSSGDNSYEQYF
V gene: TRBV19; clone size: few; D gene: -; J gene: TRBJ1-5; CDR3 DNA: TGTGCCAGTAGTATCGGGGTTGGGAATCAGCCCCAGCATTTT; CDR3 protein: CASSIGVGNQPQHF
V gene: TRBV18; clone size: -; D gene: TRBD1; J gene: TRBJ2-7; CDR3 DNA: TGTGCCAGCTCACAGAGGACAGGGTCGTACGAGCAGTACTTC; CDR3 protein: CASSQRTGSYEQYF
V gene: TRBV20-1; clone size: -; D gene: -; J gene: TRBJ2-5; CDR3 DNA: TGCAGTGCCCAGGGTCCAGAGACCCAGTACTTC; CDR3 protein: CSAQGPETQYF
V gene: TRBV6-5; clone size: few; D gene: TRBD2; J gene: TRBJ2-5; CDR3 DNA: TGTGCCAGCACCTCTAGCGGGGGAGGCGGAGAGACCCAGTACTTC; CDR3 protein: CASTSSGGGGETQYF
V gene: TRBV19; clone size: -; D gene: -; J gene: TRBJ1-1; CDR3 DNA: TGTGCCAGTAGTCCCCAGGGTACCCATAAAGAAGCTTTCTTT; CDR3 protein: CASSPQGTHKEAFF
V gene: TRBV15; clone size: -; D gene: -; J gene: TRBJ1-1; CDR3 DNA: TGTGCCACCAGCAGAGGGGGGGTCCCTGAAGCTTTCTTT; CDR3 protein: CATSRGGVPEAFF
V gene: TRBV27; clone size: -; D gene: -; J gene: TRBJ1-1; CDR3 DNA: TGTGCCAGCAGTCCGTCGGCCGGGTTGGCTGAAGCTTTCTTT; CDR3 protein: CASSPSAGLAEAFF
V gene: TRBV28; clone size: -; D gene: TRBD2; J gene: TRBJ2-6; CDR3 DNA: TGTGCCAGCACCCCGAGAGGGGCTAGCGGGAGGGCTGGGGCCAACGTCCTGACTTTC; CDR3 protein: CASTPRGASGRAGANVLTF
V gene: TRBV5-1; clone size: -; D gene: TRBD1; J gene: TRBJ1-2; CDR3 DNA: TGCGCCAGCAGCCCGCCAGGGGGCGACGGCTACACCTTC; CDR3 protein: CASSPPGGDGYTF
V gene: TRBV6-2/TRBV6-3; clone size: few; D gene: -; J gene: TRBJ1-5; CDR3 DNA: TGTGCCAGCAGCCCTAGGACACAGTGGGGAATTCATCAGCCCCAGCATTTT; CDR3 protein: CASSPRTQWGIHQPQHF
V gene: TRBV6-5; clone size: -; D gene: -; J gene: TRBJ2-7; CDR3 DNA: TGTGCCAGCAGTTACTCGGTGGTCTCGCGCTACGAGCAGTACTTC; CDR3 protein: CASSYSVVSRYEQYF